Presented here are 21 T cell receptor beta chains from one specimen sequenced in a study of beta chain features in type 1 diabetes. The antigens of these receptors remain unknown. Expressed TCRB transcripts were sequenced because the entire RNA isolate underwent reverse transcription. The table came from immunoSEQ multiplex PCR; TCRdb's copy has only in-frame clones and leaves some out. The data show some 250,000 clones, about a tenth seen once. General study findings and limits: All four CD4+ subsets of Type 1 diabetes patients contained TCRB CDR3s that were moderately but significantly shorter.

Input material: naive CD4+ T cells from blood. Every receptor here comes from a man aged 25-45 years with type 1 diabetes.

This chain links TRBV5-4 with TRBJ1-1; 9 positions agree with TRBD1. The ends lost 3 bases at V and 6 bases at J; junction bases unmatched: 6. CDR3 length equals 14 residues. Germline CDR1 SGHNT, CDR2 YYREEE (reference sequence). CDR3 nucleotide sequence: TGTGCCAGCAGCTGGGACAGGGCGGGCCCTGAAGCTTTCTTT. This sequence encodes CASSWDRAGPEAFF.

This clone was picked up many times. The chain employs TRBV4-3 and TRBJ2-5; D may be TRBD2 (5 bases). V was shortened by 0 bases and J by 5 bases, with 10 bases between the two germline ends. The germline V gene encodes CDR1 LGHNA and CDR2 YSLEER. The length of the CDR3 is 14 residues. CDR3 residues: CASSQDSSRETQYF. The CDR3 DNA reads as TGCGCCAGCAGCCAAGATTCTAGCCGGGAGACCCAGTACTTC.

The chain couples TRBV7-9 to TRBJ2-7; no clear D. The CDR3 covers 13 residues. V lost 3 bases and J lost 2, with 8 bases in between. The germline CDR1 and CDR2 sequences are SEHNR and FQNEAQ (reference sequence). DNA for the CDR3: TGTGCCAGCAGCTTCAACAGCCCCTACGAGCAGTACTTC. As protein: CASSFNSPYEQYF.

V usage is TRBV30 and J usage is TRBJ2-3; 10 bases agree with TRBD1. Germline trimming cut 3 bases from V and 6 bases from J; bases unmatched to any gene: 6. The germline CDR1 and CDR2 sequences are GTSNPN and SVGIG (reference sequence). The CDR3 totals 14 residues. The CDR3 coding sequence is TGTGCCTGGAGAAGGGACAGGGGTAGGGATACGCAGTATTTT. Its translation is CAWRRDRGRDTQYF.

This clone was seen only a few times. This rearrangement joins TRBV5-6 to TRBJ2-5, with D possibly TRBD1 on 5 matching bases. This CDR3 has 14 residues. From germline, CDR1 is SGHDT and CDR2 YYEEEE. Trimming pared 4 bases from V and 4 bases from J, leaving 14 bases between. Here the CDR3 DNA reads TGTGCCAGCAGCCGGCAAGGGGCCGGAGAGACCCAGTACTTC. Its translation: CASSRQGAGETQYF.

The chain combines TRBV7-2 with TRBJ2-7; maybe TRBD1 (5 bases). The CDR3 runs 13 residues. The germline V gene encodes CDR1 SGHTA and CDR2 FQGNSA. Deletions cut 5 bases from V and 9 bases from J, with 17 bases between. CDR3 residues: CASSQWRQGRQYF. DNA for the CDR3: TGTGCCAGCAGCCAGTGGCGTCAGGGTCGGCAGTACTTC.

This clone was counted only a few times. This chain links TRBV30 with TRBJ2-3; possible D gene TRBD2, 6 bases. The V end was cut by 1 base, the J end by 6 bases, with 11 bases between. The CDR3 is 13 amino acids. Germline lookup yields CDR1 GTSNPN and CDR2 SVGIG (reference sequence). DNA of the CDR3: TGTGCCTGGAGTGCGGGTCTAGCGGATACGCAGTATTTT. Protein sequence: CAWSAGLADTQYF.

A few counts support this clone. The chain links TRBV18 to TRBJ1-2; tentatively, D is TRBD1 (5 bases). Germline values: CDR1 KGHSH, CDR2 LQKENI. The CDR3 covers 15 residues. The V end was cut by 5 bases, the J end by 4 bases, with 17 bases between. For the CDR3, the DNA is TGTGCCAGCTCATCCCCCCTCGACAGACCCTATGGCTACACCTTC. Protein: CASSSPLDRPYGYTF. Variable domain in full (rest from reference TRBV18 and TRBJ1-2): NAGVMQNPRHLVRRRGQEARLRCSPMKGHSHVYWYRQLPEEGLKFMVYLQKENIIDESGMPKERFSAEFPKEGPSILRIQQVVRGDSAAYFCASSSPLDRPYGYTFGSGTRLTVV.

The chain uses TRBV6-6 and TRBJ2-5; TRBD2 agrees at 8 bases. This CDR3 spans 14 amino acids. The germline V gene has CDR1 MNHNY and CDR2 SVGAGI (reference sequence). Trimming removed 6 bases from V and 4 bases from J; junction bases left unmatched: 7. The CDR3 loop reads CASRSGGPIETQYF. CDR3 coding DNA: TGTGCCAGCAGAAGCGGGGGACCCATAGAGACCCAGTACTTC.

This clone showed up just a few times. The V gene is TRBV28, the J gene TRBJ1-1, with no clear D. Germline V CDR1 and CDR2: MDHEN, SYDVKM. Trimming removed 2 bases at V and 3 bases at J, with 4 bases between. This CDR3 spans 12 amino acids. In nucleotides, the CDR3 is TGTGCCAGCAGTTTACGGTACACTGAAGCTTTCTTT. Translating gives CASSLRYTEAFF. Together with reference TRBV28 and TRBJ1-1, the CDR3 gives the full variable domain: DVKVTQSSRYLVKRTGEKVFLECVQDMDHENMFWYRQDPGLGLRLIYFSYDVKMKEKGDIPEGYSVSREKKERFSLILESASTNQTSMYLCASSLRYTEAFFGQGTRLTVV.

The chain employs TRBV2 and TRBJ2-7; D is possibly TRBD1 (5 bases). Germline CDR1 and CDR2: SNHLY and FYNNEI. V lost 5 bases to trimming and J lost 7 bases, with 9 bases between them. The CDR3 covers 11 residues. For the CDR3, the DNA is TGTGCCAGCAGTACAGGTCTGGAGCAGTACTTC. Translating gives CASSTGLEQYF.

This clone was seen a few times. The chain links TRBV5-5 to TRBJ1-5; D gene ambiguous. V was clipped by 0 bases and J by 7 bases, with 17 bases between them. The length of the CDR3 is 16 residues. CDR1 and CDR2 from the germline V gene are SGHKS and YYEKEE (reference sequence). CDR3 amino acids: CASSLAPATGGQPQHF. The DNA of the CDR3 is TGTGCCAGCAGCTTGGCGCCCGCGACGGGTGGACAGCCCCAGCATTTT.

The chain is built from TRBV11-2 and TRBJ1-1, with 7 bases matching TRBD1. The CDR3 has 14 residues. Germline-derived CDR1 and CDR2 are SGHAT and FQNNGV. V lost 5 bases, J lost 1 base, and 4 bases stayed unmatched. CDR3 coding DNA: TGTGCCAGCAGCCTCCGGGACAGGAACACTGAAGCTTTCTTT. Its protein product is CASSLRDRNTEAFF.

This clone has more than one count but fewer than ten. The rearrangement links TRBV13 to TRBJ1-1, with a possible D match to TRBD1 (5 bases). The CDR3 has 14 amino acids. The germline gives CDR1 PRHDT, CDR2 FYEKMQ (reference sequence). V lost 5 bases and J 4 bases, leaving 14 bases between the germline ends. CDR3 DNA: TGTGCCAGCAGCCTCGTGGACATTGGCACTGAAGCTTTCTTT. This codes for CASSLVDIGTEAFF.

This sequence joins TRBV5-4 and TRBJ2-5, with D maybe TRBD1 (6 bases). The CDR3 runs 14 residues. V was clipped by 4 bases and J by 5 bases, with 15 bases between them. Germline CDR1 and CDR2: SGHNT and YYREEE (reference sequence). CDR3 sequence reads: CASSPAGDRETQYF. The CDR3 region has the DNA TGTGCCAGCAGCCCGGCAGGGGATAGGGAGACCCAGTACTTC.

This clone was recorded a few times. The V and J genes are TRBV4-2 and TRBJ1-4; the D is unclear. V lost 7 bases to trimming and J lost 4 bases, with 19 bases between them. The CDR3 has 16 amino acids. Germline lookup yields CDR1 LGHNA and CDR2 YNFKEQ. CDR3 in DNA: TGTGCCAGCACCCCGAGAATCCGGGAGGATAATGAAAAACTGTTTTTT. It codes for CASTPRIREDNEKLFF.

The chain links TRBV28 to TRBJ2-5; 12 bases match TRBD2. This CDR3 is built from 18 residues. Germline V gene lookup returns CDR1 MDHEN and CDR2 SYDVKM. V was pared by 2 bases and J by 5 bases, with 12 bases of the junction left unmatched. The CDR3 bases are TGTGCCAGCAGTTTAGACCCTCTAGCGGGGGGGCGTAGCGAGACCCAGTACTTC. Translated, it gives CASSLDPLAGGRSETQYF.

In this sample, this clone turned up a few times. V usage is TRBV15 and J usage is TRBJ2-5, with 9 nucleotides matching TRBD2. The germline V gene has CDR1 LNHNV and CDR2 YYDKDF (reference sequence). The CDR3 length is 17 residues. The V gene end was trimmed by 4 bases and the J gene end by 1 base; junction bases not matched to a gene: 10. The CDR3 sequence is CATSTGVAGAFQETQYF. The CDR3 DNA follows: TGTGCCACCAGCACCGGTGTAGCGGGGGCCTTCCAAGAGACCCAGTACTTC. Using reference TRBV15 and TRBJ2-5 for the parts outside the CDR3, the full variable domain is DAMVIQNPRYQVTQFGKPVTLSCSQTLNHNVMYWYQQKSSQAPKLLFHYYDKDFNNEADTPDNFQSRRPNTSFCFLDIRSPGLGDTAMYLCATSTGVAGAFQETQYFGPGTRLLVL.

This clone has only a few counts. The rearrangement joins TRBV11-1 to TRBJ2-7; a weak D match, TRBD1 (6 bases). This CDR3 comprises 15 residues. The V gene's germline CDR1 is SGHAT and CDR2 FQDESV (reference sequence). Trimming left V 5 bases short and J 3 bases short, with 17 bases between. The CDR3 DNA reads TGTGCCAGCAGCCGATTACAGGGCTCTATCTACGAGCAGTACTTC. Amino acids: CASSRLQGSIYEQYF.

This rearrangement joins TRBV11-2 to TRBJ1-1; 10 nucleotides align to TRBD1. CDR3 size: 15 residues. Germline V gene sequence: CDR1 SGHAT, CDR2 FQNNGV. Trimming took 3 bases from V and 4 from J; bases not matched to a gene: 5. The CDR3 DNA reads TGTGCCAGCAGCTTGGGGACAGGGGAGGCCACTGAAGCTTTCTTT. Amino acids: CASSLGTGEATEAFF.

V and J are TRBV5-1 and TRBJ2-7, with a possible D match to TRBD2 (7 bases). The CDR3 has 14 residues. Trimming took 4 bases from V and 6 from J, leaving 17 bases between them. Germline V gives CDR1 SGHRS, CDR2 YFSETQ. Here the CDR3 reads CASSGGAGEFEQYF. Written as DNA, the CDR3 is TGCGCCAGCAGCGGGGGGGCAGGGGAGTTCGAGCAGTACTTC. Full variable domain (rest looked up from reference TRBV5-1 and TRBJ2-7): KAGVTQTPRYLIKTRGQQVTLSCSPISGHRSVSWYQQTPGQGLQFLFEYFSETQRNKGNFPGRFSGRQFSNSRSEMNVSTLELGDSALYLCASSGGAGEFEQYFGPGTRLTVT.